This TCR beta chain was recorded in a study of post-analysis software for immune sequencing data. Study background: Relapsing-remitting, secondary progressive and progressive-relapsing multiple sclerosis courses were included. General observations from the study: In patients, roughly 5 TRBV segments were more frequent than in controls, with TRBV5-6, TRBV5-1 and TRBV20-1 among them. The F measure placed samples prepared in the same batch into strongly shared clusters. Controls significantly exceeded multiple sclerosis patients in normalized Chao1 diversity.

Carried by the TCR beta cDNA libraries were unique molecular identifiers. From around 0.96 to 9.9 million T cells, hundreds of thousands of cDNA molecules were obtained. TCRdb ran MiXCR on the PCR reads and lists one entry per CDR3 protein. This sample has fewer than 900,000 distinct CDR3 sequences, with just over 45% found just once. Germline values: CDR1 MNHEY, CDR2 SVGAGI. V lost 2 bases to trimming and J lost 4 bases, with 14 bases between them. This CDR3 has 15 residues. This clonotype turned up a few times. Antigen specificity is unknown. The clonotype originates from a girl aged 5-17 years with multiple sclerosis. The sample comprised blood. The chain links TRBV6-5 to TRBJ1-2; a possible D gene is TRBD1 (5 bases). The CDR3 DNA reads as TGTGCCAGCAGTTACCTAGGGACTGGACTCTATGGCTACACCTTC. Encoded protein: CASSYLGTGLYGYTF.